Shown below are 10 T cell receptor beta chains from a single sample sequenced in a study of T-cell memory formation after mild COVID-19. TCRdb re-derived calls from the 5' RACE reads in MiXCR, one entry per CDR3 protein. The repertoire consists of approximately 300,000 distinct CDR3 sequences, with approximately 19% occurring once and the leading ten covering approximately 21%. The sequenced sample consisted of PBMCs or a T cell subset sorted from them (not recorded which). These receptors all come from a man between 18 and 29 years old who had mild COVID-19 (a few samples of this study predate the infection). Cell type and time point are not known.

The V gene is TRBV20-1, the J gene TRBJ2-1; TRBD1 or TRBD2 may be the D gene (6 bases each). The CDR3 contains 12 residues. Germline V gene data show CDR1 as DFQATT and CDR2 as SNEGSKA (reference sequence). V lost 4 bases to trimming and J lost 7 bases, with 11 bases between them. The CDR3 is CSANWGANEQFF. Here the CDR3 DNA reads TGCAGTGCTAACTGGGGGGCAAATGAGCAGTTCTTC.

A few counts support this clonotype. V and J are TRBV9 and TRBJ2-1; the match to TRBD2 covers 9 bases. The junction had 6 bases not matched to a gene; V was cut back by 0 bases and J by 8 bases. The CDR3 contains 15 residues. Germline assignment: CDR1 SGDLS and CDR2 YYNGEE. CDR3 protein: CASSVDGGGADEQFF. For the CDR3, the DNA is TGTGCCAGCAGCGTAGACGGCGGGGGGGCGGATGAGCAGTTCTTC.

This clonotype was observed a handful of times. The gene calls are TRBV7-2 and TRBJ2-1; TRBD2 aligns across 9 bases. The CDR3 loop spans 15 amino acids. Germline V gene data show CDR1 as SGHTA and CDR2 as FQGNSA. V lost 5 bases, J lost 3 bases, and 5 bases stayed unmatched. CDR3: CASSAAGGSYNEQFF. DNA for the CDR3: TGTGCCAGCAGCGCAGCGGGGGGAAGCTACAATGAGCAGTTCTTC.

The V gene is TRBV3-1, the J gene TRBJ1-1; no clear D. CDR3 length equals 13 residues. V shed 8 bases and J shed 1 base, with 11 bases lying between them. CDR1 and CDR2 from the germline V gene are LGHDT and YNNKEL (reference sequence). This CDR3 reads CASLGSWNTEAFF. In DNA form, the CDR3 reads TGTGCCAGCCTGGGCAGTTGGAACACTGAAGCTTTCTTT.

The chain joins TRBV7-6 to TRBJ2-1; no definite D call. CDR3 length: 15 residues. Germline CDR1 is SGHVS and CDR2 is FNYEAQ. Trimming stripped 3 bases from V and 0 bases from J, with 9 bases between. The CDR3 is CASSFPNSSYNEQFF. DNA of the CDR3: TGTGCCAGCAGCTTTCCTAACAGCTCCTACAATGAGCAGTTCTTC.

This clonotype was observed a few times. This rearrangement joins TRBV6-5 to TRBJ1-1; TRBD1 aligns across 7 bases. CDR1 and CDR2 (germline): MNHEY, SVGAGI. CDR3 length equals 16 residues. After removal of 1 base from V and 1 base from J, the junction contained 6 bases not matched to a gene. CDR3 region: CASSYLSGTANTEAFF. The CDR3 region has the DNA TGTGCCAGCAGTTACTTGTCCGGGACAGCGAACACTGAAGCTTTCTTT.

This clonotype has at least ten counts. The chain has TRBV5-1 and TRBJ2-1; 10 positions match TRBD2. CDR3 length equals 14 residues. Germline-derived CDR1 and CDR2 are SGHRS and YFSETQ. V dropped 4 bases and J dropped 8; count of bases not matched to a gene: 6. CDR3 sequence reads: CASSPSGGEDEQFF. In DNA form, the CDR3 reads TGCGCCAGCAGCCCTAGCGGGGGTGAAGATGAGCAGTTCTTC.

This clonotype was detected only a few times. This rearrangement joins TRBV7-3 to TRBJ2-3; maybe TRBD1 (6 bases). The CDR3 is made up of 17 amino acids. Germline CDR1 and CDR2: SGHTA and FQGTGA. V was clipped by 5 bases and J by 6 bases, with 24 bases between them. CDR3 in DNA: TGTGCCAGCAGCCCGCGGACAGCTAAGTCTGGGTATGATACGCAGTATTTT. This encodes CASSPRTAKSGYDTQYF.

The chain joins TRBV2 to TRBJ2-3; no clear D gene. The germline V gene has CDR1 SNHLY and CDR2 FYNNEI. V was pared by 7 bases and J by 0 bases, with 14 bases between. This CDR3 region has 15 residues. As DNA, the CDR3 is TGTGCCAGCAACCCACCGGGCAGAAGCACAGATACGCAGTATTTT. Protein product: CASNPPGRSTDTQYF.

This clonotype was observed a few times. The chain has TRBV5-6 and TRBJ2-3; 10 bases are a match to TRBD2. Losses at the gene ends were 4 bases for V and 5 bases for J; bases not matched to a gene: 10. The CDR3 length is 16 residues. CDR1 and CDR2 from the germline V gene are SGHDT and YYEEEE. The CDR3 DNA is TGTGCCAGCAGCCAGGAGGTAGCGGGGGGCGGAGATACGCAGTATTTT. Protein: CASSQEVAGGGDTQYF.